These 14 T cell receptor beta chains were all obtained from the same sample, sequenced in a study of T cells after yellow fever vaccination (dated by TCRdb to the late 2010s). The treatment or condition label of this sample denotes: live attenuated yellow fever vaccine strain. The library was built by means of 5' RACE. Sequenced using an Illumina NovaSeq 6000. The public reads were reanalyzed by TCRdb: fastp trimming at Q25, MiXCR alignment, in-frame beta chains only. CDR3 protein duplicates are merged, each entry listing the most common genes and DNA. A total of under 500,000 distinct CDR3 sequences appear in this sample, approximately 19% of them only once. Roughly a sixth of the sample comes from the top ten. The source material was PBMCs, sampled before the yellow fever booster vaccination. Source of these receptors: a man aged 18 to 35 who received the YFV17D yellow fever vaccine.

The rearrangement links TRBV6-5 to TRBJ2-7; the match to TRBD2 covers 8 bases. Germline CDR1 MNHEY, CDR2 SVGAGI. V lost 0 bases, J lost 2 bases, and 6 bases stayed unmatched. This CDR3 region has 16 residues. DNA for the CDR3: TGTGCCAGCAGTTACTCAAGACTAGCGCAAACCTACGAGCAGTACTTC. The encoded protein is CASSYSRLAQTYEQYF.

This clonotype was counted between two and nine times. The CDR3: CASSRQGDETQYF. CDR3 sequence (DNA): TGTGCCAGCAGCCGACAGGGGGATGAGACCCAGTACTTC. The V and J genes are TRBV28 and TRBJ2-5, with 9 bases fitting TRBD1. V dropped 6 bases and J dropped 5; count of bases not matched to a gene: 4. Germline V lookup: CDR1 MDHEN, CDR2 SYDVKM. This CDR3 has 13 residues.

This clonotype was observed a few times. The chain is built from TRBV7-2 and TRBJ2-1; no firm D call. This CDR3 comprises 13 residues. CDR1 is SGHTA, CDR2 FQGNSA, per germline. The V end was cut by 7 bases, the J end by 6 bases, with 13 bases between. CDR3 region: CASTRSGFNEQFF. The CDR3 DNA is TGTGCCAGCACTAGATCAGGATTCAATGAGCAGTTCTTC.

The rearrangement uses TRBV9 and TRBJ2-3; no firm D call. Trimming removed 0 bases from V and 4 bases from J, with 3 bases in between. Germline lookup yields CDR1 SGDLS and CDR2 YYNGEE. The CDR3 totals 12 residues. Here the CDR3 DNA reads TGTGCCAGCAGCGTAGAGTCAGATACGCAGTATTTT. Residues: CASSVESDTQYF.

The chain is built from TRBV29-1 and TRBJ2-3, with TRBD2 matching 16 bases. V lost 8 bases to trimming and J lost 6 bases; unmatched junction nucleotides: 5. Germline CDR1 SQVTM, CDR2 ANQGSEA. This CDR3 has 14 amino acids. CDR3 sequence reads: CSTGLAGGHDTQYF. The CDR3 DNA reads TGCAGCACGGGACTAGCGGGGGGGCATGATACGCAGTATTTT.

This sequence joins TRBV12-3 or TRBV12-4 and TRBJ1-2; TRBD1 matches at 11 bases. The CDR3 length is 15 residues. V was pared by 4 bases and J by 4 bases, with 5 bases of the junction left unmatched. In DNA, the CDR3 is TGTGCCAGCAGTTATAGGACAGGGGGCGGCTATGGCTACACCTTC. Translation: CASSYRTGGGYGYTF.

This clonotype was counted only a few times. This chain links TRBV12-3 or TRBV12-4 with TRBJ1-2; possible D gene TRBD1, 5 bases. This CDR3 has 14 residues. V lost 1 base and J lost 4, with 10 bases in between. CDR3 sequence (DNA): TGTGCCAGCAGTTTAGGACAGCAGGCCTATGGCTACACCTTC. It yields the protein CASSLGQQAYGYTF.

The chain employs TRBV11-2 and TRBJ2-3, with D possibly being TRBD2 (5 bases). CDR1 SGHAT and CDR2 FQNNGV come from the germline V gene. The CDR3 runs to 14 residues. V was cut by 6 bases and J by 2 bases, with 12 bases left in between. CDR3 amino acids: CASRSGLITDTQYF. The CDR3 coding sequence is TGTGCCAGCAGGTCGGGGTTAATCACAGATACGCAGTATTTT.

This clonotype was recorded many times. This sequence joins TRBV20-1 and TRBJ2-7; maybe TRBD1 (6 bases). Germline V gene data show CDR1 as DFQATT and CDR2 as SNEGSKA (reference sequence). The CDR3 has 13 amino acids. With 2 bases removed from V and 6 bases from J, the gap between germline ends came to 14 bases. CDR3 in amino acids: CSARQGGRGEQYF. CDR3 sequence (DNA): TGCAGTGCTAGACAAGGCGGCAGGGGCGAGCAGTACTTC.

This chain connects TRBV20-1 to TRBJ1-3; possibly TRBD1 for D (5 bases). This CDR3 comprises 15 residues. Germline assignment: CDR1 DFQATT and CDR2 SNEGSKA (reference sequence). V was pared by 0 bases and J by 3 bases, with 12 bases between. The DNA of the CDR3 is TGCAGTGCTAGAGATGGGGGTTATCGTGGAAACACCATATATTTT. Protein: CSARDGGYRGNTIYF.

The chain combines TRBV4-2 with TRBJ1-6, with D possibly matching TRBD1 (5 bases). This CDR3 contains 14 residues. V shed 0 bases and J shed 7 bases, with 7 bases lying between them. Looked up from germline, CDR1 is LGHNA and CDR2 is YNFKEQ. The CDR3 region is CASSQEEGNSPLHF. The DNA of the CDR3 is TGTGCCAGCAGCCAAGAAGAGGGGAATTCACCCCTCCACTTT.

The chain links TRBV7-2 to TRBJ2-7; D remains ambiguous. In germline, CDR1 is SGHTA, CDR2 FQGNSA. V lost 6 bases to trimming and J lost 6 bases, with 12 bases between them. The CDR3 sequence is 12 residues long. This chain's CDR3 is CASRANPGEQYF. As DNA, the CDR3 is TGTGCCAGCAGGGCTAATCCCGGCGAGCAGTACTTC.

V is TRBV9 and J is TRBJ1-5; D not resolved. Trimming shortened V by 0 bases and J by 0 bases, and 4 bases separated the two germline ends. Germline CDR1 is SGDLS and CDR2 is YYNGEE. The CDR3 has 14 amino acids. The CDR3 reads CASSVGDSNQPQHF. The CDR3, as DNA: TGTGCCAGCAGCGTAGGTGATAGCAATCAGCCCCAGCATTTT.

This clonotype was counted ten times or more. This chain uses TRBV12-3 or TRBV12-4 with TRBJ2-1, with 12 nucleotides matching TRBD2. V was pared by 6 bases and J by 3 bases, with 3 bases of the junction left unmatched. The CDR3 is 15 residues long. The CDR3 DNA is TGTGCCAGCAGCACACTAGCGGGGGGCTACAATGAGCAGTTCTTC. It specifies CASSTLAGGYNEQFF.